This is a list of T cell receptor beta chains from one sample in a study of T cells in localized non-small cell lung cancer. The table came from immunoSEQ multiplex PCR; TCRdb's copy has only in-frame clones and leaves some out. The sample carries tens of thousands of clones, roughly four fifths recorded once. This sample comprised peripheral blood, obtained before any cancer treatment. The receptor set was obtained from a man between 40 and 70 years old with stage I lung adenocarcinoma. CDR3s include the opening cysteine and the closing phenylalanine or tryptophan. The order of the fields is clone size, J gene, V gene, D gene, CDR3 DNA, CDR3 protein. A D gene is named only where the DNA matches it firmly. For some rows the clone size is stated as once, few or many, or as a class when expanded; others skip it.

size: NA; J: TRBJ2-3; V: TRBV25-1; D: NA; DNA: TGTGCCAGCAGTGAAAATATTGGCTACCTTGACACAGATACGCAGTATTTT; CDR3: CASSENIGYLDTDTQYF
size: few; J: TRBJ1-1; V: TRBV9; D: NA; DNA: TGTGCCAGCAGCGTAGACCACAACACTGAAGCTTTCTTT; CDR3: CASSVDHNTEAFF
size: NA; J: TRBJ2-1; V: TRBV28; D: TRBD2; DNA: TGTGCCAGCAGTTTTTCGCTAGCGGGAGCCAATGAGCAGTTCTTC; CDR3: CASSFSLAGANEQFF
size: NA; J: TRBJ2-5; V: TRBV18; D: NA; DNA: TGTGCCAGCTCACCAGGGTCCGATGAGACCCAGTACTTC; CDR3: CASSPGSDETQYF
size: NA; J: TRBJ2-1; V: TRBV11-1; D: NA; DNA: TGTGCCAGCGCAGGTCGGGATGGGTACAATGAGCAGTTCTTC; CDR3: CASAGRDGYNEQFF
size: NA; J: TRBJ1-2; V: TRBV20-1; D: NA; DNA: TGCAGTGCTACCGAGTATGGCTACACCTTC; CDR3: CSATEYGYTF
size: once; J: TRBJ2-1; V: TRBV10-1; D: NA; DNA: TGCGCCAGCTCCCCAGGGTCCACCTATGACAATGAGCAGTTCTTC; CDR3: CASSPGSTYDNEQFF
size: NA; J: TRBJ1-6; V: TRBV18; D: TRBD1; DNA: TGTGCCAGCTCACTCACAGGGGTCAGAGATTCACCCCTCCACTTT; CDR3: CASSLTGVRDSPLHF
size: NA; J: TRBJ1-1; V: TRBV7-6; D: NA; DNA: TGTGCCAGCAGCTTCTTGGGGGGGCTCATCACTGAAGCTTTCTTT; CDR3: CASSFLGGLITEAFF
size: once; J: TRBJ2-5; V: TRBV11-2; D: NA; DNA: TGTGCCATTTCGGATGGGGGGTGGGAGACCCAGTACTTC; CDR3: CAISDGGWETQYF
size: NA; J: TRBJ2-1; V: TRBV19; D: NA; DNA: TGTGCCAGTAGTAATGCGGAGAGCTCCTACAATGAGCAGTTCTTC; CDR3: CASSNAESSYNEQFF
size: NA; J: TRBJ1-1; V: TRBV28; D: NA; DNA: TGTGCCAGCAGTACTGATTTCTACAGGGCAAGACAACCGAACACTGAAGCTTTCTTT; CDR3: CASSTDFYRARQPNTEAFF
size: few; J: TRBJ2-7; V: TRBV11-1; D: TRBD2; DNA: TGTGCCAGCAGCTTACTAGCGGGGGGCTACGAGCAGTACTTC; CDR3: CASSLLAGGYEQYF
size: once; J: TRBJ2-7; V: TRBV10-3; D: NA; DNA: TGTGCCAGCGGCGCACAGGGTGGGTCCTACGAGCAGTACTTC; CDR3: CASGAQGGSYEQYF
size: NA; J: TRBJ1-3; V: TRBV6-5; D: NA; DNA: TGTGCCAGCAGTTACGCTATAGGGGGAAACACCATATATTTT; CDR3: CASSYAIGGNTIYF
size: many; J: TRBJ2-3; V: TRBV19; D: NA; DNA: TGTGCCAGTACTAGCGGCACAGATACGCAGTATTTT; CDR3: CASTSGTDTQYF
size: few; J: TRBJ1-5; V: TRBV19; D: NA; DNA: TGTGCCAGTAAGCGGGAGACGGTTAGCAATCAGCCCCAGCATTTT; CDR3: CASKRETVSNQPQHF
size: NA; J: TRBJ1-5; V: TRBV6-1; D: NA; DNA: TGTGCCAGCAAACGGGGGTATAGCAATCAGCCCCAGCATTTT; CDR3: CASKRGYSNQPQHF
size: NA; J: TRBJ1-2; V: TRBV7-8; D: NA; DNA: TGTGCCAGCAGTACCCTTCCAGAGAACTATGGCTACACCTTC; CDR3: CASSTLPENYGYTF
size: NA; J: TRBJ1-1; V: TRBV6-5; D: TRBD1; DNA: TGTGCCAGCAAGGCAGGGGGGTTCTCTGAAGCTTTCTTT; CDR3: CASKAGGFSEAFF
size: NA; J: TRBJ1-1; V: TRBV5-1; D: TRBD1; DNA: TGCGCCAGCAGCTTAAGGACAGGTGGTGACACTGAAGCTTTCTTT; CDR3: CASSLRTGGDTEAFF
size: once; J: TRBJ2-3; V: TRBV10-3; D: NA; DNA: TGTGCCATCAGGGGGGAAGGGGCAGATACGCAGTATTTT; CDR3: CAIRGEGADTQYF
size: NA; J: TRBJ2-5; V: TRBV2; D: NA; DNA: TGTGCCAGCAGTGTCGAAGAGACCCAGTACTTC; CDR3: CASSVEETQYF
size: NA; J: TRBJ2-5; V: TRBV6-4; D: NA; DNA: TGTGCCAGGTTTTACAGGAGAGAGACCCAGTACTTC; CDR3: CARFYRRETQYF
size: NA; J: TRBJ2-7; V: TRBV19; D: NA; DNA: TGTGCCAGTAGTGGTATAGGAACGAGCTCCTACGAGCAGTACTTC; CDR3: CASSGIGTSSYEQYF
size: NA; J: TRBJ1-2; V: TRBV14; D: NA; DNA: TGTGCCAGCAGCCAACGGGATGTGGGCTATGGCTACACCTTC; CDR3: CASSQRDVGYGYTF